This paragraph covers one T cell receptor (beta chain) sequence. Its antigen is unknown. The data are from a study of cytomegalovirus exposure and HLA in healthy donors. Study-level findings and limits: Later analysis suggested most CMV-associated TCR beta chains were HLA-restricted. It was in a later analysis that TCR association rates were seen to vary by HLA locus, highest for DRB1 and lowest for HLA-C.

Each of the donors was a healthy bone marrow donor. There are 19 residues in the CDR3. V shed 3 bases, J shed 8 bases, and the junction held 20 bases outside the gene matches. Germline V CDR1 and CDR2: LGHNA, YSLEER. In the PCR, 60 Vbeta and 13 Jbeta primers were used. Method: immunoSEQ multiplex PCR; TCRdb's copy keeps in-frame clones and lacks some. Of about 180,000 clones listed, 65% to 80% are singletons. The TCR originated in a woman aged 25 to 39 in good health and CMV-seropositive. The J gene is TRBJ1-4, the V gene TRBV4-3, with 8 bases fitting TRBD1. Sequencing input: PBMCs. For the CDR3, the DNA is TGCGCCAGCAGCCACGGAGGAGCGACAGGGGCATCCGCACGGGAAAAACTGTTTTTT. Translating gives CASSHGGATGASAREKLFF.